Included here is one T cell receptor beta chain sequence, with context. This sample is drawn from a study of blood T cell repertoires in COVID-19. Across the whole study: Samples taken during acute and convalescent COVID-19 were collected in the United States, Italy and Spain. From T cells, B-cell-depleted T cells, or PBMCs came the material, which was cDNA or gDNA.

Using immunoSEQ multiplex PCR, the repertoire was profiled, and TCRdb retains in-frame clones only, with some absent. The data show 120,000 or so clones, roughly 90% seen once. V shed 4 bases and J 0 bases; nucleotides not matched to a gene: 12. CDR1 and CDR2 from the germline V gene are MNHEY and SMNVEV (reference sequence). The CDR3 runs 17 residues. Sequencing was performed on peripheral blood. The V call is TRBV27, the J call TRBJ2-7, with 7 bases aligning to TRBD2. The TCR sequence derives from a man in his fifties or sixties with acute or convalescent COVID-19. The CDR3 here is CASSSVTSPRGSYEQYF. The CDR3 region has the DNA TGTGCCAGCAGTTCAGTGACTAGCCCCCGCGGCTCCTACGAGCAGTACTTC.